These T cell receptor beta chains were read from a single sample in a study of T cells after posttransplantation cyclophosphamide. Only in-frame clones appear in the TCRdb table, and some are missing; sequencing was by immunoSEQ multiplex PCR. The table includes more than 60,000 clones, 90% to 95% detected once. Sequencing input: PBMCs. Source of these receptors: a young woman in good health and a related stem cell transplant donor. Each CDR3 is given with its conserved first and last residue.

v_gene,CDR3aa
TRBV11-2,CASSLDLRQPYGYTF
TRBV5-4,CASSLGGAAGGTGELFF
TRBV5-6,CASSLGSGVWAFF
TRBV5-6,CASSPFGGDYGYTF
TRBV10-2,CASTDSSNQPQHF
TRBV11-2,CASSFHFRLAGSDTQYF
TRBV7-6,CASSLMTGIGQETQYF
TRBV18,CASSPGWPSYNEQFF
TRBV19,CASSLGRGRANYGYTF
TRBV4-1,CASSQALAGGRGGELFF
TRBV4-3,CASSRLPDRGYEQYF
TRBV6-4,CASSDYLNTEAFF
TRBV4-2,CASSQESGGNQPQHF
TRBV19,CASSIWDRANYGYTF
TRBV6-5,CASSQGGSTNEKLFF
TRBV27,CASRSQGKQYF
TRBV25-1,CASSLDAGNTEAFF
TRBV2,CASRTFGQGGQPQHF
TRBV25-1,CASSEMKGTPDVLTF
TRBV9,CASSLFIQDTQYF
TRBV9,CASSVGGGRETQYF
TRBV19,CASSPGLRGTAPQYF
TRBV15,CATKSLETYEQYF
TRBV5-1,CASSFGQIDNSPLHF
TRBV18,CASSPEGQANYGYTF
TRBV7-3,CASSPHSGASTDTQYF
TRBV7-2,CASSRQGLAVGQPQHF
TRBV28,CASSFDGYEQYF
TRBV9,CASRSGPVGYTF
TRBV7-2,CASSLGLDRAGYEQYF
TRBV10-3,CAISEAPGQGNGYTF
TRBV28,CASSLAGDSQETQYF
TRBV6-5,CASSFSDGNGYTF
TRBV18,CASSPSDTNTGELFF
TRBV4-3,CASSQDLHYSPLHF
TRBV29-1,CSVAEGQGVSPLHF
TRBV29-1,CSVEAGTGYGYTF
TRBV5-4,CASSLGGGIPEAFF
TRBV7-8,CASSSGGTGPYFEKLFF
TRBV9,CASSVFRAVSTDTQYF
TRBV29-1,CSVLRDRATPSYEQYF
TRBV28,CASRPPRGSETQYF
TRBV5-6,CASSLDLGFNTEAFF
TRBV28,CASRWQDQPQHF
TRBV19,CASRVSGVETQYF
TRBV6-4,CASSRAGGDSGYTF
TRBV11-1,CASSLVDRNTEAFF
TRBV6-5,CASSSGQGMDTGELFF
TRBV7-2,CASSLDAGRGEQFF
TRBV7-3,CASSRDILQGVSNTEAFF
TRBV7-6,CASSGTTQETQYF
TRBV18,CASSPSVTGNYGYTF
TRBV19,CASSMGQPVVLTDTQYF
TRBV10-3,CAISESAGTGANVLTF
TRBV19,CASSIPPGHNSNQPQHF
TRBV4-3,CASSRLPGAPNTDTQYF
TRBV27,CASSPGTGTEAFF
TRBV12-5,CASGFESGTDTQYF
TRBV27,CASSPPGQGAHEQYF